The present T cell receptor beta chain was sequenced within a study of blood T cell repertoires in COVID-19. The CDR3 covers 13 residues. V was pared by 6 bases and J by 6 bases, with 11 bases between. CDR1 is SNHLY, CDR2 FYNNEI, per germline. Using immunoSEQ multiplex PCR, the repertoire was profiled, and TCRdb retains in-frame clones only, with some absent. The sample carries fewer than 200,000 clones, approximately 78% recorded once. This clone was counted once. The chain is built from TRBV2 and TRBJ2-2, with TRBD2 as a possible D gene (6 bases). The sequence derives from a woman aged 50 to 60 who had recovered from COVID-19. Sequencing was done on a sample of PBMCs or T cells enriched from blood (not recorded which). The CDR3 protein is CASRLLASGELFF. CDR3 coding DNA: TGTGCCAGCAGGCTTCTAGCGTCCGGGGAGCTGTTTTTT.